Listed here are 17 T cell receptor beta chains from one sample, sequenced in a study of blood T cell repertoires in COVID-19 (dated by TCRdb to about 2020). The library was built by means of the immunoSEQ multiplex PCR assay. This immuneACCESS table, as held by TCRdb, lists in-frame sequences with V and J called but not all clones. Of the missing ones, under half trace to an unresolved V gene in checked studies; the others have no known cause. Across this sample there are 210,000 or so clones, with around 80% seen only once. The ten largest clones capture 4.3% of the sample. Material for sequencing was PBMCs or T cells enriched from blood (not recorded which). The origin of the receptors is a man aged 25 to 40 with acute COVID-19.

This chain joins TRBV4-1 and TRBJ1-5; D possibly corresponds to TRBD1 (5 bases). The CDR3 runs to 18 residues. V dropped 0 bases and J dropped 2 bases, with 17 bases sitting between them. Germline assignment: CDR1 MGHRA and CDR2 YSYEKL. The DNA for the CDR3 is TGCGCCAGCAGCCAAGATTTTTTCACAGGAGTAGGCAATCAGCCCCAGCATTTT. Translated, it gives CASSQDFFTGVGNQPQHF.

J is TRBJ2-3 and V is TRBV27; 12 nucleotides align to TRBD1. Germline CDR1 reads MNHEY; CDR2 reads SMNVEV (reference sequence). V trimming: 4 bases; J trimming: 2 bases; junction bases outside the gene matches: 13. This CDR3 has 19 residues. This CDR3 is CASSSGQGAGMGLTDTQYF. CDR3 sequence (DNA): TGTGCCAGCAGTTCGGGACAGGGGGCGGGGATGGGGCTCACAGATACGCAGTATTTT.

V usage is TRBV2 and J usage is TRBJ2-5, with D uncertain. CDR3 length equals 11 residues. Looked up from germline, CDR1 is SNHLY and CDR2 is FYNNEI. The V gene lost 4 bases and the J gene lost 5 bases, with 5 bases spanning the gap. CDR3 residues: CASSVRETQYF. The CDR3 DNA is TGTGCCAGCAGTGTTCGGGAGACCCAGTACTTC.

Points on this clone: The junction does not match germline at one end; this may be a read error. This rearrangement joins TRBV3-1 (or the pseudogene TRBV3-2) to TRBJ1-3, with 10 bases identical to TRBD1. This CDR3 is 12 amino acids long. Looked up from germline, CDR1 is LGHDT and CDR2 is YNNKEL (reference sequence). CDR3 protein: CASSRGQGFMDF. In DNA form, the CDR3 reads TGTGCCAGCAGCCGGGGACAGGGGTTTATGGATTTT.

The gene calls are TRBV6-5 and TRBJ1-5; 7 bases line up with TRBD1. V lost 6 bases to trimming and J lost 4 bases; unmatched junction nucleotides: 6. The CDR3 totals 14 residues. Germline assignment: CDR1 MNHEY and CDR2 SVGAGI. Here the CDR3 DNA reads TGTGCCAGCAGATCGACAGGGCGGAATCAGCCCCAGCATTTT. Translating it yields CASRSTGRNQPQHF.

This clone was recorded a few times. The V and J genes are TRBV10-3 and TRBJ1-3; D call uncertain. Germline V gene sequence: CDR1 ENHRY, CDR2 SYGVKD. The germline V and J ends were trimmed by 7 bases and 2 bases, with 6 bases remaining between them. This CDR3 is built from 12 residues. The CDR3 nucleotides are TGTGCCATCATGGGAGCTGGAAACACCATATATTTT. Translated: CAIMGAGNTIYF.

V is TRBV9 and J is TRBJ2-2; 8 bases fit TRBD2. V shed 3 bases and J 3 bases; nucleotides not matched to a gene: 7. The CDR3 loop spans 16 amino acids. Germline V lookup: CDR1 SGDLS, CDR2 YYNGEE. Here the CDR3 reads CASSDSGGWDTGELFF. CDR3 sequence (DNA): TGTGCCAGCAGCGATTCGGGAGGGTGGGACACCGGGGAGCTGTTTTTT. The whole variable domain, filled in from reference TRBV9 and TRBJ2-2, reads DSGVTQTPKHLITATGQRVTLRCSPRSGDLSVYWYQQSLDQGLQFLIQYYNGEERAKGNILERFSAQQFPDLHSELNLSSLELGDSALYFCASSDSGGWDTGELFFGEGSRLTVL.

The chain is built from TRBV19 and TRBJ1-5; D is ambiguous. This CDR3 contains 12 residues. Germline CDR1 LNHDA, CDR2 SQIVND (reference sequence). V was clipped by 6 bases and J by 4 bases, with 7 bases between them. The CDR3 loop reads CASRAANQPQHF. The CDR3 region has the DNA TGTGCCAGTAGGGCCGCAAATCAGCCCCAGCATTTT.

V usage is TRBV12-3 or TRBV12-4 and J usage is TRBJ1-2; 7 bases agree with TRBD1. J was trimmed by 2 bases and V by 8 bases; bases with no gene match: 5. CDR3 length: 13 residues. The CDR3 loop reads CASSMGQNYGYTF. As DNA, the CDR3 is TGTGCCAGCTCCATGGGACAGAACTATGGCTACACCTTC.

This clone was counted between two and nine times. The V call is TRBV28, the J call TRBJ2-3, with 9 bases identical to TRBD1. V was clipped by 3 bases and J by 2 bases; unmatched bases: 12. Germline V CDR1 and CDR2: MDHEN, SYDVKM. The CDR3 has 18 amino acids. DNA of the CDR3: TGTGCCAGCAGTTTCCCTTTCGGACAGGGGATATCCACAGATACGCAGTATTTT. Translation: CASSFPFGQGISTDTQYF.

The gene calls are TRBV6-5 and TRBJ2-7, with D tentatively TRBD2 (6 bases). Germline V CDR1 and CDR2: MNHEY, SVGAGI. The CDR3 contains 14 residues. V gave up 5 bases and J gave up 5 bases, with 16 bases separating them. The CDR3 sequence: CASSHAGKWNEQYF. CDR3 DNA sequence: TGTGCCAGCAGTCACGCGGGGAAATGGAACGAGCAGTACTTC.

The V gene is TRBV5-4, the J gene TRBJ1-1; D is perhaps TRBD1 (6 bases). The germline gives CDR1 SGHNT, CDR2 YYREEE (reference sequence). Trimming took 2 bases from V and 4 from J, leaving 12 bases between them. The CDR3 sequence is 14 residues long. CDR3 loop: CASSFSGVVTEAFF. CDR3 nucleotides: TGTGCCAGCAGCTTTTCAGGGGTGGTCACTGAAGCTTTCTTT.

This sequence joins TRBV2 and TRBJ2-2; tentatively, D is TRBD2 (6 bases). Germline CDR1 SNHLY, CDR2 FYNNEI. Trimming removed 7 bases from V and 3 bases from J, with 12 bases in between. There are 14 residues in the CDR3. As DNA, the CDR3 is TGTGCCAGCACCCTCCTAGCGTACACCGGGGAGCTGTTTTTT. This encodes CASTLLAYTGELFF.

The chain uses TRBV6-5 and TRBJ1-1; 7 bases line up with TRBD1. The trim removed 2 bases at V and 11 bases at J, leaving 14 bases unmatched. The CDR3 length is 15 residues. The germline V gene encodes CDR1 MNHEY and CDR2 SVGAGI. This CDR3 is CASSYKAGQARVAFF. The CDR3 DNA reads as TGTGCCAGCAGTTACAAGGCCGGACAGGCCAGGGTGGCTTTCTTT.

This chain connects TRBV11-3 to TRBJ1-1, with a tentative D call TRBD1 (6 bases). The CDR3 contains 13 residues. V was pared by 5 bases and J by 0 bases, with 7 bases between. Per the germline V gene, CDR1 is SGHNT and CDR2 is YENEEA. CDR3 sequence (DNA): TGTGCCAGCAGCCAGGGGATGAACACTGAAGCTTTCTTT. As protein: CASSQGMNTEAFF.

J is TRBJ2-2 and V is TRBV19, with D perhaps matching TRBD1 (6 bases). The CDR3 is 13 amino acids. Germline V gene data show CDR1 as LNHDA and CDR2 as SQIVND (reference sequence). Deletions cut 3 bases from V and 8 bases from J, with 10 bases between. The CDR3 is CASSIWGPGELFF. CDR3 bases: TGTGCCAGTAGTATTTGGGGGCCTGGGGAGCTGTTTTTT.

The chain uses TRBV7-3 and TRBJ1-1; D perhaps matches TRBD1 (5 bases). V lost 5 bases and J lost 5, with 18 bases in between. Germline CDR1 reads SGHTA; CDR2 reads FQGTGA. This CDR3 has 15 amino acids. CDR3 loop: CASSKDTRSGTEAFF. The CDR3 nucleotides are TGTGCCAGCAGCAAGGACACCAGGTCCGGGACTGAAGCTTTCTTT.